This T cell receptor (beta chain) was sequenced for a study of siplizumab effects on memory and regulatory T cells. Overall study findings and caveats: Naive T cells seemed more diverse than memory cells; they also seemed major alloresponse contributors.

Each sample had roughly 10^5 TCR templates assayed. Profiling relied on immunoSEQ multiplex PCR, and the TCRdb table lists in-frame clones only, not all of them. The table includes about 100,000 clones, 92% detected once. About this clone itself: Its antigen remains unidentified.

Trimming took 3 bases from V and 2 from J, leaving 14 bases between them. Germline loops: CDR1 KGHSH, CDR2 LQKENI. The length of the CDR3 is 15 residues. This sequence originates from a human donor in good health. The sequenced material came from non-Treg CD4+ T cells sorted from blood. The chain carries TRBV18 and TRBJ2-7, with D perhaps assigned TRBD1 or TRBD2 (5 bases each). CDR3 amino acids: CASSPRGSSPYEQYF. In DNA, the CDR3 is TGTGCCAGCTCACCCCGGGGCTCCTCACCCTACGAGCAGTACTTC.